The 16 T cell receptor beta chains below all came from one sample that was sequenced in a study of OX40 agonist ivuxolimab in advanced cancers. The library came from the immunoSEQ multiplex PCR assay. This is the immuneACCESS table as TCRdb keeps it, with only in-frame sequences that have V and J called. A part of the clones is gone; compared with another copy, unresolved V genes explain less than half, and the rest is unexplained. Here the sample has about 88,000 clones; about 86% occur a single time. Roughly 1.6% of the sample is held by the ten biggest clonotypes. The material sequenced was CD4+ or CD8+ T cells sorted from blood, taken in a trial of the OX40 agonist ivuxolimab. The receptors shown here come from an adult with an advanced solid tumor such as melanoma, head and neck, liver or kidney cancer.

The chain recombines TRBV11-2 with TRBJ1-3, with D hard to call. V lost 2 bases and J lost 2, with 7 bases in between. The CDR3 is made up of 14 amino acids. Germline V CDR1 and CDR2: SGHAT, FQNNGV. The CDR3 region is CASSLQRTGNTIYF. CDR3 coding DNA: TGTGCCAGCAGCTTACAGAGGACTGGAAACACCATATATTTT.

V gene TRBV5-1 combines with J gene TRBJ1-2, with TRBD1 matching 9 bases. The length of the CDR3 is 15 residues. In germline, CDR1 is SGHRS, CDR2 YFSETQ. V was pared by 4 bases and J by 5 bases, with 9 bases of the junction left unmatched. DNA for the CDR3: TGCGCCAGCAGCACCGGGACAGGGCCGGAGTATGGCTACACCTTC. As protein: CASSTGTGPEYGYTF.

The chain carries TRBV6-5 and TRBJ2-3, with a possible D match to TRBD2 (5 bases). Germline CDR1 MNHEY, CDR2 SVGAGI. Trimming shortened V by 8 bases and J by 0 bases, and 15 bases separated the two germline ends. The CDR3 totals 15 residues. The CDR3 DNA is TGTGCCAGCGGTACGGACTTTTCTAGCACAGATACGCAGTATTTT. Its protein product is CASGTDFSSTDTQYF.

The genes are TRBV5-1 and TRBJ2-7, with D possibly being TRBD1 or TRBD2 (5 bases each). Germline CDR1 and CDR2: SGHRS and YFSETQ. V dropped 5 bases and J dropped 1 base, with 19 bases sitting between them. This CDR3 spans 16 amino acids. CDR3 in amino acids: CASSQPGAAKSYEQYF. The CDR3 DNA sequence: TGCGCCAGCAGTCAACCCGGGGCAGCAAAGTCCTACGAGCAGTACTTC. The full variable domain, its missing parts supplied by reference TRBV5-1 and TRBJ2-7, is KAGVTQTPRYLIKTRGQQVTLSCSPISGHRSVSWYQQTPGQGLQFLFEYFSETQRNKGNFPGRFSGRQFSNSRSEMNVSTLELGDSALYLCASSQPGAAKSYEQYFGPGTRLTVT.

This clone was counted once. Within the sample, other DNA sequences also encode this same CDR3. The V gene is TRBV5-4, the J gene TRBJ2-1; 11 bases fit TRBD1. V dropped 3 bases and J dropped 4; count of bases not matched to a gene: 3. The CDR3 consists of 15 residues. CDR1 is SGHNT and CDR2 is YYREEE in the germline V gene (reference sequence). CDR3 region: CASSSGTGGYNEQFF. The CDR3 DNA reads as TGTGCCAGCAGCTCCGGGACAGGGGGTTACAATGAGCAGTTCTTC.

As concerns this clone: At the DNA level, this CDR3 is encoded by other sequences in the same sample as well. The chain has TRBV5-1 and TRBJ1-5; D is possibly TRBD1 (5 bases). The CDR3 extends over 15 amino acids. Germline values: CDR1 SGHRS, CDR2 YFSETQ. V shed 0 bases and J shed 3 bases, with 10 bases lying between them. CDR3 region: CASSLAGALNQPQHF. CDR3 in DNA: TGCGCCAGCAGCTTGGCTGGGGCTCTCAATCAGCCCCAGCATTTT.

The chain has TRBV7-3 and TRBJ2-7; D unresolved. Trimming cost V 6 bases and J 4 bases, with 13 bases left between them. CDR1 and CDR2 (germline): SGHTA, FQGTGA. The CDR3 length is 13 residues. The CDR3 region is CASSKGLGYEQYF. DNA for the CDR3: TGTGCCAGCAGTAAAGGTCTGGGTTACGAGCAGTACTTC.

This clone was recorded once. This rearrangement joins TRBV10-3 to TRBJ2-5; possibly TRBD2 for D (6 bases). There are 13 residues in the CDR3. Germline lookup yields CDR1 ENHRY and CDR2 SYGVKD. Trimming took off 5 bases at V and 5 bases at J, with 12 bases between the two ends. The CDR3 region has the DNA TGTGCCATCAGTTCGGGACTGCCTGAGACCCAGTACTTC. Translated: CAISSGLPETQYF.

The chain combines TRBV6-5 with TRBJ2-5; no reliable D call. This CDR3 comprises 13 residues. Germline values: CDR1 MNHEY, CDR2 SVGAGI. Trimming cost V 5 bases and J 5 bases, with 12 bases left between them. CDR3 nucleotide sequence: TGTGCCAGCAGTCAACGGACCACGGAGACCCAGTACTTC. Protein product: CASSQRTTETQYF.

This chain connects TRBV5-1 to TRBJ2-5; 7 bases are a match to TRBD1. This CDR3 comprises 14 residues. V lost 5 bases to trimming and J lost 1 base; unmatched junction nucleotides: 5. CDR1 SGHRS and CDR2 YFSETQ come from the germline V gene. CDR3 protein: CASSRRQGQETQYF. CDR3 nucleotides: TGCGCCAGCAGTCGCCGACAGGGCCAAGAGACCCAGTACTTC.

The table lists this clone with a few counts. DNA of the CDR3: TGTGCCAGCAGCTCCGCGGGGCGGGGGAACAATGAGCAGTTCTTC. This translates into CASSSAGRGNNEQFF. The chain combines TRBV9 with TRBJ2-1, with TRBD2 identical over 7 bases. J was trimmed by 5 bases and V by 4 bases; bases with no gene match: 9. There are 15 residues in the CDR3. The germline V gene has CDR1 SGDLS and CDR2 YYNGEE. The whole variable domain, remainder taken from reference TRBV9 and TRBJ2-1, is DSGVTQTPKHLITATGQRVTLRCSPRSGDLSVYWYQQSLDQGLQFLIQYYNGEERAKGNILERFSAQQFPDLHSELNLSSLELGDSALYFCASSSAGRGNNEQFFGPGTRLTVL.

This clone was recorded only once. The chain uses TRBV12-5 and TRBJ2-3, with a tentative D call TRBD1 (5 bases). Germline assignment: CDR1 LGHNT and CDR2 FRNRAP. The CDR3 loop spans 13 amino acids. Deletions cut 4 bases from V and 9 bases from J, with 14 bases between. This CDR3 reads CASGSRTLGTQYF. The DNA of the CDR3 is TGTGCTAGTGGTTCCCGGACATTGGGCACGCAGTATTTT. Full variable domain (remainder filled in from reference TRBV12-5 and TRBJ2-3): DARVTQTPRHKVTEMGQEVTMRCQPILGHNTVFWYRQTMMQGLELLAYFRNRAPLDDSGMPKDRFSAEMPDATLATLKIQPSEPRDSAVYFCASGSRTLGTQYFGPGTRLTVL.

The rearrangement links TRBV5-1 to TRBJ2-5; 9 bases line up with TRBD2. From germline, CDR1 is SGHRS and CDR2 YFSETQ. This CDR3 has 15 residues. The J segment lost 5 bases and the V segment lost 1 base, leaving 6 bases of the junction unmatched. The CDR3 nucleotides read TGCGCCAGCAGCTTGCGGCGGGGGGGCCGGGAGACCCAGTACTTC. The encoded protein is CASSLRRGGRETQYF.

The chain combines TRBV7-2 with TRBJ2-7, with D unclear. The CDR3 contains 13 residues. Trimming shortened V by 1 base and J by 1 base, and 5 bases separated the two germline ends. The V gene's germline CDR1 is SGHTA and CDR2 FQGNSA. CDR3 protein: CASSLDWSYEQYF. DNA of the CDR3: TGTGCCAGCAGCTTAGACTGGTCCTACGAGCAGTACTTC.

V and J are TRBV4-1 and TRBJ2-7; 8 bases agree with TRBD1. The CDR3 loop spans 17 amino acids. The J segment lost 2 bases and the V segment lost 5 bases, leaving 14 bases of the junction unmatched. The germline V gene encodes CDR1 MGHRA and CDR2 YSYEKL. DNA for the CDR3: TGCGCCAGCAGCTCACAACCACGGACAGGGATCCCCTACGAGCAGTACTTC. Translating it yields CASSSQPRTGIPYEQYF.

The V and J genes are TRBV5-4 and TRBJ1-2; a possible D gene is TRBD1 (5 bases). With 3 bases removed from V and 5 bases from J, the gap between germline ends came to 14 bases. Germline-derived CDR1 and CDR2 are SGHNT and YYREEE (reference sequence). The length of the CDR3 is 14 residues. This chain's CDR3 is CASSYPGEGYGYTF. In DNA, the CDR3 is TGTGCCAGCAGCTATCCGGGGGAGGGATATGGCTACACCTTC.